This TCR beta chain was observed in a study of PD-L1 blockade in urothelial cancer. Across the study: T cells were recovered from blood samples at a median of approximately 150,000. Study-wide findings and caveats: A below-median TCR clonality in blood before treatment predicted better survival.

Time point described: pretreatment peripheral blood. Remarks on this clone: Its matching antigen is unknown.

Assay used: immunoSEQ multiplex PCR; TCRdb lists only in-frame clones, some missing. The data contain around 82,000 clones, 65% to 85% of them singletons. The germline CDR1 and CDR2 sequences are MNHEY and SMNVEV (reference sequence). Trimming stripped 8 bases from V and 0 bases from J, with 9 bases between. The length of the CDR3 is 13 residues. Sequenced material: PBMCs, taken around atezolizumab (anti-PD-L1) treatment. J is TRBJ2-3 and V is TRBV27; D gene ambiguous. This sequence originates from a man aged 55 to 70 with urothelial cancer. The CDR3 loop reads CASHLGSTDTQYF. The CDR3 DNA is TGTGCCAGCCACTTGGGCAGCACAGATACGCAGTATTTT.